This T cell receptor (beta chain) was recovered during a study of regulatory and conventional T cells in RAG deficiency. Study-level findings and limits: In Omenn syndrome, sorted "Tregs" may be peripherally activated cells. Patient subsets had shorter CDR3s; Omenn Treg-Tconv overlap exceeded 75%.

TCRdb keeps only in-frame clones here, not all; method: immunoSEQ multiplex PCR. The sample yields 25,000 to 35,000 clones, around 96% seen once. The sorted conventional CD4+ T cells were CD25-low and CD127-high, with genomic DNA sequenced. For this clone: Antigen unknown.

V shed 3 bases and J 8 bases; nucleotides not matched to a gene: 7. Germline loops: CDR1 MNHEY, CDR2 SMNVEV (reference sequence). The CDR3 runs to 16 residues. This sample was also put to use in a study of regulatory T cells. That report adds: The primer mix had 52 TRBV and 13 TRBJ primers. In patients, unique TRB V-J pairs were restricted and V/J usage skewed, especially in Tregs.

Sequencing was done on a sample of CD25- CD4+ T cells sorted from blood. The V call is TRBV27, the J call TRBJ2-1, with TRBD2 identical over 13 bases. This clonotype was obtained from a human donor in good health. This CDR3 reads CASSFRTSGGRDEQFF. CDR3 coding DNA: TGTGCCAGCAGTTTTCGGACTAGCGGGGGCCGAGATGAGCAGTTCTTC.